This T cell receptor beta chain was found in a study of blood T cell repertoires in COVID-19. As for the study in general: Two negative PCRs, clearance, or symptom resolution had been documented for recovered Cohort 3 donors. The United States, Italy and Spain provided the acute and convalescent COVID-19 samples.

The CDR3 covers 14 residues. CDR1 MNHNS and CDR2 SASEGT come from the germline V gene. V gave up 3 bases and J gave up 4 bases; unmatched junction bases: 0. This clone was seen more than once but under ten times. Repertoires were generated with immunoSEQ multiplex PCR, while TCRdb's copy carries only in-frame clones and drops some. The repertoire includes 330,000 or so clones, around 87% of them detected once, and less than 2.5% sits in the top ten. The sequencing sample was made of PBMCs or T cells enriched from blood (not recorded which). This clonotype was sampled from a man aged 35 to 55 in a cohort exposed to, infected with or recovered from COVID-19 (not recorded which). The V call is TRBV6-1, the J call TRBJ2-3; 11 bases are shared with TRBD1. The CDR3 spells CASSEGQGADTQYF. CDR3 coding DNA: TGTGCCAGCAGTGAGGGACAGGGGGCAGATACGCAGTATTTT.